Shown below are 3 T cell receptor beta chains from a single sample sequenced in a study of Tregs in tolerant kidney transplant recipients. Using immunoSEQ multiplex PCR, the repertoire was profiled, and TCRdb retains in-frame clones only, with some absent. The sample yields roughly 17,000 clones, 80% to 90% seen once. Source material: Tregs from blood. The source is a human donor in good health.

This chain joins TRBV7-3 and TRBJ1-1, with 9 nucleotides matching TRBD1. Germline V gene data show CDR1 as SGHTA and CDR2 as FQGTGA. V shed 5 bases, J shed 7 bases, and the junction held 5 bases outside the gene matches. This CDR3 comprises 13 residues. The CDR3 protein is CASSKRQGGEAFF. The CDR3 DNA reads as TGTGCCAGCAGCAAACGACAGGGGGGTGAAGCTTTCTTT.

This clone was seen only once. Being one base from a much bigger clone, this may be a read error. The chain carries TRBV7-6 and TRBJ2-1; D uncertain. Deletions cut 5 bases from V and 8 bases from J, with 7 bases between. The CDR3 covers 11 residues. CDR1 and CDR2 (germline): SGHVS, FNYEAQ. In DNA, the CDR3 is TGTGCCAGCAGCCCCCTGGATGAGCAGTTCTTC. This translates into CASSPLDEQFF.

The chain joins TRBV5-1 to TRBJ2-7; D tentatively fits TRBD1 or TRBD2 (7 bases each). Per germline, CDR1 SGHRS and CDR2 YFSETQ. This CDR3 contains 16 residues. Trimming shortened V by 3 bases and J by 2 bases, and 18 bases separated the two germline ends. In DNA form, the CDR3 reads TGCGCCAGCAGCTGGGGGAGGGGGCCTCTTACCTACGAGCAGTACTTC. Amino acids: CASSWGRGPLTYEQYF.